These 16 T cell receptor beta chains share one sample of origin, sequenced in a study of blood T cell repertoires in COVID-19. TCRdb's copy holds only in-frame clones and misses some; the assay was immunoSEQ multiplex PCR. The sample has 250,000 or so clones, 75% to 90% seen once; the top ten hold 3%. The sequencing sample was made of peripheral blood. The receptors shown here come from a woman younger than 45 with active or convalescent COVID-19.

The gene calls are TRBV14 and TRBJ2-5; D is undetermined. The CDR3 is 13 residues long. V lost 0 bases, J lost 7 bases, and 9 bases lay in between. CDR1 is SGHDN, CDR2 FVKESK, per germline. CDR3 nucleotide sequence: TGTGCCAGCAGCCAAGATCTCGCAGGGACCCAGTACTTC. Its protein product is CASSQDLAGTQYF.

This clone was detected only a few times. Different DNA sequences within this sample yield the same CDR3. V usage is TRBV5-4 and J usage is TRBJ2-5, with D possibly being TRBD2 (6 bases). In germline, CDR1 is SGHNT, CDR2 YYREEE (reference sequence). The CDR3 is 13 amino acids. V was pared by 2 bases and J by 5 bases, with 10 bases between. CDR3 nucleotide sequence: TGTGCCAGCAGCTTACGTGGAGGGGAGACCCAGTACTTC. It is translated as CASSLRGGETQYF. The full variable domain, rest sourced from reference TRBV5-4 and TRBJ2-5, is ETGVTQSPTHLIKTRGQQVTLRCSSQSGHNTVSWYQQALGQGPQFIFQYYREEENGRGNFPPRFSGLQFPNYSSELNVNALELDDSALYLCASSLRGGETQYFGPGTRLLVL.

This chain links TRBV6-1 with TRBJ1-2; D is unresolved. Trimming took 1 base from V and 0 from J, leaving 6 bases between them. CDR1 and CDR2 (germline): MNHNS, SASEGT. The CDR3 consists of 14 residues. In DNA, the CDR3 is TGTGCCAGCAGTGAAGGCAGATCTAACTATGGCTACACCTTC. Protein sequence: CASSEGRSNYGYTF.

The chain has TRBV7-2 and TRBJ1-2, with TRBD1 as a possible D gene (6 bases). Per the germline V gene, CDR1 is SGHTA and CDR2 is FQGNSA. The CDR3 consists of 12 residues. V lost 5 bases to trimming and J lost 8 bases, with 12 bases between them. Here the CDR3 reads CASSNYRDGYTF. CDR3 in DNA: TGTGCCAGCAGCAACTACAGGGACGGCTACACCTTC.

The chain joins TRBV30 to TRBJ1-1; D is undetermined. Trimming shortened V by 1 base and J by 4 bases, and 10 bases separated the two germline ends. This CDR3 comprises 13 residues. Germline CDR1 GTSNPN, CDR2 SVGIG (reference sequence). The CDR3 loop reads CAWSGQLGTEAFF. The CDR3 bases are TGTGCCTGGAGTGGACAATTGGGCACTGAAGCTTTCTTT.

The genes are TRBV6-5 and TRBJ1-2, with 7 bases aligning to TRBD1. This CDR3 has 12 residues. V was clipped by 8 bases and J by 8 bases; unmatched bases: 8. Germline V lookup: CDR1 MNHEY, CDR2 SVGAGI. In DNA form, the CDR3 reads TGTGCCAGCTATAAAGGGGGCAAAGGCTACACCTTC. Residues: CASYKGGKGYTF.

V usage is TRBV5-1 and J usage is TRBJ2-5; 13 bases map to TRBD2. The CDR3 consists of 16 residues. CDR1 SGHRS and CDR2 YFSETQ come from the germline V gene. V was clipped by 3 bases and J by 1 base; unmatched bases: 3. The CDR3 spells CASSSGTSGVQETQYF. CDR3 sequence (DNA): TGCGCCAGCAGCTCTGGGACTAGCGGGGTCCAAGAGACCCAGTACTTC.

The rearrangement links TRBV6-6 to TRBJ2-5, with D maybe TRBD2 (7 bases). CDR3 size: 15 residues. Trimming removed 7 bases at V and 2 bases at J, with 17 bases between. The V gene's germline CDR1 is MNHNY and CDR2 SVGAGI (reference sequence). Here the CDR3 reads CASTLWRGPQETQYF. The CDR3 nucleotides are TGTGCCAGCACCCTATGGCGGGGGCCACAAGAGACCCAGTACTTC.

This clone showed up just once. This chain connects TRBV6-1 to TRBJ1-1; no reliable D call. There are 13 residues in the CDR3. V lost 2 bases to trimming and J lost 11 bases, with 15 bases between them. The germline V gene encodes CDR1 MNHNS and CDR2 SASEGT. Here the CDR3 reads CASSELRRSYAFF. Here the CDR3 DNA reads TGTGCCAGCAGTGAACTCCGCAGGTCTTATGCTTTCTTT.

V gene TRBV3-1 (or the pseudogene TRBV3-2) combines with J gene TRBJ1-2; D gene uncertain. CDR1 is LGHDT and CDR2 is YNNKEL in the germline V gene (reference sequence). V lost 0 bases to trimming and J lost 4 bases, with 15 bases between them. This CDR3 region has 16 residues. The DNA of the CDR3 is TGTGCCAGCAGCCAAGATACGGGTCCTGCCCCCTATGGCTACACCTTC. Translated, it gives CASSQDTGPAPYGYTF.

The chain uses TRBV2 and TRBJ2-7; TRBD1 might be the D (6 bases). In germline, CDR1 is SNHLY, CDR2 FYNNEI. Trimming shortened V by 3 bases and J by 2 bases, and 11 bases separated the two germline ends. The CDR3 has 14 residues. CDR3 residues: CASSDRGSTYEQYF. The CDR3 nucleotides read TGTGCCAGCAGTGACAGGGGTAGTACCTACGAGCAGTACTTC. Based on the CDR3 plus reference TRBV2 and TRBJ2-7, the full variable domain is EPEVTQTPSHQVTQMGQEVILRCVPISNHLYFYWYRQILGQKVEFLVSFYNNEISEKSEIFDDQFSVERPDGSNFTLKIRSTKLEDSAMYFCASSDRGSTYEQYFGPGTRLTVT.

This clone came up a few times. This chain joins TRBV7-9 and TRBJ2-7, with TRBD2 identical over 7 bases. Losses at the gene ends were 5 bases for V and 3 bases for J; bases not matched to a gene: 4. Per the germline V gene, CDR1 is SEHNR and CDR2 is FQNEAQ (reference sequence). The length of the CDR3 is 13 residues. The CDR3: CASSPPGGYEQYF. The CDR3 nucleotides read TGTGCCAGCAGCCCACCGGGGGGCTACGAGCAGTACTTC.

The rearrangement joins TRBV27 to TRBJ2-1; TRBD2 might be the D (5 bases). Trimming left V 5 bases short and J 0 bases short, with 14 bases between. Germline assignment: CDR1 MNHEY and CDR2 SMNVEV (reference sequence). This CDR3 contains 16 residues. CDR3 residues: CASSPPGRSSYNEQFF. CDR3 DNA sequence: TGTGCCAGCAGTCCCCCGGGGAGAAGCTCCTACAATGAGCAGTTCTTC.

The V and J genes are TRBV19 and TRBJ1-2, with D unclear. The CDR3 is 13 residues long. V was clipped by 6 bases and J by 4 bases, with 12 bases between them. Germline V gene data show CDR1 as LNHDA and CDR2 as SQIVND (reference sequence). CDR3 region: CASSPGRFYGYTF. The CDR3 DNA follows: TGTGCCAGTAGCCCCGGGAGATTCTATGGCTACACCTTC. The full variable domain, with the rest looked up from reference TRBV19 and TRBJ1-2, is DGGITQSPKYLFRKEGQNVTLSCEQNLNHDAMYWYRQDPGQGLRLIYYSQIVNDFQKGDIAEGYSVSREKKESFPLTVTSAQKNPTAFYLCASSPGRFYGYTFGSGTRLTVV.

The V and J genes are TRBV6-5 and TRBJ1-1; D gene ambiguous. Germline V CDR1 and CDR2: MNHEY, SVGAGI. The CDR3 covers 15 residues. V was pared by 7 bases and J by 1 base, with 16 bases between. CDR3 sequence (DNA): TGTGCCAGCAACCTGAAGACACCCGGGAACACTGAAGCTTTCTTT. This gives the protein CASNLKTPGNTEAFF.

The rearrangement links TRBV19 to TRBJ1-1; D perhaps matches TRBD1 (5 bases). Trimming shortened V by 7 bases and J by 6 bases, and 15 bases separated the two germline ends. In germline, CDR1 is LNHDA, CDR2 SQIVND (reference sequence). The CDR3 has 13 amino acids. The CDR3 DNA sequence: TGTGCCAGTATGGGGCAGGGAATCGCTGAAGCTTTCTTT. Its protein product is CASMGQGIAEAFF.